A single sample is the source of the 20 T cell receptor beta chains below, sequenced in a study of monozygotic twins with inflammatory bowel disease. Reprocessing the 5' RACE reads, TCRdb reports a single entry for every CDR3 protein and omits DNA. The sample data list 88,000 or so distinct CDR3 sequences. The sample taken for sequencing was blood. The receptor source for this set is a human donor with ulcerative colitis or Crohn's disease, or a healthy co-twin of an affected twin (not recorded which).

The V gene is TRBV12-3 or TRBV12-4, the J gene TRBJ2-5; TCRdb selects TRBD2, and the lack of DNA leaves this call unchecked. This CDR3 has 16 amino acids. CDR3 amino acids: CASSLLGLAAQETQYF.

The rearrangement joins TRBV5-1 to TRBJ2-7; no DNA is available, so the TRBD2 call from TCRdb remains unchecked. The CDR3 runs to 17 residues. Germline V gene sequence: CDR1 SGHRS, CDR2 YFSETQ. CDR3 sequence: CASSLGQRLLSSYEQYF.

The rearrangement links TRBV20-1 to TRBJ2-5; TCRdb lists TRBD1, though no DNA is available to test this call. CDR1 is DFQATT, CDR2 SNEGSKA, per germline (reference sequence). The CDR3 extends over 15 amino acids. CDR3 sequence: CSARDRRTVQETQYF.

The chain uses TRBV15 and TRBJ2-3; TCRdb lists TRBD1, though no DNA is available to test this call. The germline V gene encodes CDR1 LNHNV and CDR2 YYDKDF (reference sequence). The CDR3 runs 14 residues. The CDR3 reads CATRGGTGGDTQYF.

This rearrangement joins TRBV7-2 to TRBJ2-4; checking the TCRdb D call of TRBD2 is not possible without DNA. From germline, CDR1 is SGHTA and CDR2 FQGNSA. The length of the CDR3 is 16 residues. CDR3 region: CASSKPGLVVGNIQYF.

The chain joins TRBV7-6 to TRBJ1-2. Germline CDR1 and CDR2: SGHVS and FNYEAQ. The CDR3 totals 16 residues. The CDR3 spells CASSQSTGRAPYGYTF.

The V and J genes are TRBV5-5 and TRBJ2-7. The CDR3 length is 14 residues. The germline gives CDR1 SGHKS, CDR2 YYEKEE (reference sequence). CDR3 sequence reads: CASSLSQGLPEQYF.

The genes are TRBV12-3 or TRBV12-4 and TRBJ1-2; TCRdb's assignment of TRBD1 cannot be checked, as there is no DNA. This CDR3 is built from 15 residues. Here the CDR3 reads CASSQTGEGAYGYTF.

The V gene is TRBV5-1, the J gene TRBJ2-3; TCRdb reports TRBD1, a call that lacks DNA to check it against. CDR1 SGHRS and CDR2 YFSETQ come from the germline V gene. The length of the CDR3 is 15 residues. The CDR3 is CASSLGQGAVDTQYF.

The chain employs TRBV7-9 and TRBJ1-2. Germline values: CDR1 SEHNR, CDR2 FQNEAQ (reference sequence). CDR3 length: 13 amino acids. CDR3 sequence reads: CASSLQENYGYTF.

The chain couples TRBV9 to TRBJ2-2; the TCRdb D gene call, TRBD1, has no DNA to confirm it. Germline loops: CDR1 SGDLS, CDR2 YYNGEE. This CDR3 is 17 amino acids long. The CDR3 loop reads CASSVGPLQGSGGELFF. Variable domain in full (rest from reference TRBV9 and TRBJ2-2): DSGVTQTPKHLITATGQRVTLRCSPRSGDLSVYWYQQSLDQGLQFLIQYYNGEERAKGNILERFSAQQFPDLHSELNLSSLELGDSALYFCASSVGPLQGSGGELFFGEGSRLTVL.

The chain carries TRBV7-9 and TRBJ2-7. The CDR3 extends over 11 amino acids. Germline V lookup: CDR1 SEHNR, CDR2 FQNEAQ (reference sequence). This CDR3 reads CARELDGEQYF.

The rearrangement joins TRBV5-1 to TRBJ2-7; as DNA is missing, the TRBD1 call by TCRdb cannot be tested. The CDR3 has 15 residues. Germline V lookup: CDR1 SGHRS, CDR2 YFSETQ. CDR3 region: CASSFIQGTSYEQYF.

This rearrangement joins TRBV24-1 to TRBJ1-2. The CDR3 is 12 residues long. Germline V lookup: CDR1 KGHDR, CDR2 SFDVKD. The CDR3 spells CATSDYSYGYTF.

The CDR3 sequence is CATSAESAKRSEQYF. This chain uses TRBV15 with TRBJ2-7. In germline, CDR1 is LNHNV, CDR2 YYDKDF (reference sequence). The CDR3 runs 15 residues.

The CDR3 sequence: CASSQGTGPQPQHF. The rearrangement uses TRBV7-9 and TRBJ1-5; TCRdb indicates TRBD1, and absent DNA this call remains unverified. CDR3 length: 14 amino acids. The germline V gene has CDR1 SEHNR and CDR2 FQNEAQ (reference sequence).

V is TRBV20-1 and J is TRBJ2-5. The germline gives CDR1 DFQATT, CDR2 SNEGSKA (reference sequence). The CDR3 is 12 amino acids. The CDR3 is CSARGGQETQYF.

CDR3 sequence reads: CSARPGAAKNIQYF. The gene calls are TRBV20-1 and TRBJ2-4; with no DNA, the TCRdb D assignment of TRBD1 cannot be verified. The CDR3 extends over 14 amino acids. In germline, CDR1 is DFQATT, CDR2 SNEGSKA (reference sequence).

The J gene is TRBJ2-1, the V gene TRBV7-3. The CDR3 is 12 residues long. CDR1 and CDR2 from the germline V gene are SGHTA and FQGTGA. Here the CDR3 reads CASSLGIGEQFF.

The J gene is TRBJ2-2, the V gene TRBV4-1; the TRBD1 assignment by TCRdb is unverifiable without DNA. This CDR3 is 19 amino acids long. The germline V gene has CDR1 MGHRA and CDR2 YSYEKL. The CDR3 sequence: CASSQDPSGVRVVAGELFF.